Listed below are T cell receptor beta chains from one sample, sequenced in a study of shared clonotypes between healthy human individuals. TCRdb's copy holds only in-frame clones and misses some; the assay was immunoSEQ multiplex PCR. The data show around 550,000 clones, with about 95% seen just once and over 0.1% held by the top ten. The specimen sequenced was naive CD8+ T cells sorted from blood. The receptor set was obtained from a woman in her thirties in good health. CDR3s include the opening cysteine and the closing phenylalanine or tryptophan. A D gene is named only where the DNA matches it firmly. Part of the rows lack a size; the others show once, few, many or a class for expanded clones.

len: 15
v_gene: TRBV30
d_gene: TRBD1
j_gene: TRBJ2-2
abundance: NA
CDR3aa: CASWRGTGGTGELFF
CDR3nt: TGTGCCTCCTGGCGGGGGACAGGGGGAACCGGGGAGCTGTTTTTT

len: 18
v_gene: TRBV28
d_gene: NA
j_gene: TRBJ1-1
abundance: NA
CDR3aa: CASSLFPLLTHGRAEAFF
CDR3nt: TGTGCCAGCAGTTTATTCCCCTTGCTGACCCACGGCAGGGCTGAAGCTTTCTTT

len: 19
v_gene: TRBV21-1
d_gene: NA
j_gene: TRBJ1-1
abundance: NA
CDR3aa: CASSKEARGRGSRVTEAFF
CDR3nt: TGTGCCAGCAGCAAAGAGGCCAGGGGGCGCGGGTCGAGGGTCACTGAAGCTTTCTTT

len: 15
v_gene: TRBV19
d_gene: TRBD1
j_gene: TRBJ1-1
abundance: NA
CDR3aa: CASSPWTGGNTEAFF
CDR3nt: TGTGCCAGTAGTCCATGGACAGGGGGAAACACTGAAGCTTTCTTT

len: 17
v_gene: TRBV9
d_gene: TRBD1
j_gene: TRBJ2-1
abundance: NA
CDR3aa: CASRLTGGRTSYNEQFF
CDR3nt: TGTGCCAGCAGGTTGACAGGGGGCCGGACGTCCTACAATGAGCAGTTCTTC

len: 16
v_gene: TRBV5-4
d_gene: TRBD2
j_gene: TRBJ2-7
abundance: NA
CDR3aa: CASSPPKLAGLYEQYF
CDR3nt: TGTGCCAGCAGCCCTCCTAAGCTAGCGGGACTCTACGAGCAGTACTTC

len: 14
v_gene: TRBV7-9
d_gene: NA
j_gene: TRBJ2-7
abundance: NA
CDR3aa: CASIPEGSYYEQYF
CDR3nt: TGTGCCAGCATCCCGGAGGGGTCATACTACGAGCAGTACTTC

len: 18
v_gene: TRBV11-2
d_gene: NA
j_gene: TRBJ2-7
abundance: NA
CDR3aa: CASSLEGGGAESSYEQYF
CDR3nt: TGTGCCAGCAGCTTAGAGGGGGGCGGCGCGGAGAGCTCCTACGAGCAGTACTTC

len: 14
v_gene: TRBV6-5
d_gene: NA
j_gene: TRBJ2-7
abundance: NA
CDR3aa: CASSSRTVSYEQYF
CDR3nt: TGTGCCAGCAGTTCCCGGACAGTGTCCTACGAGCAGTACTTC

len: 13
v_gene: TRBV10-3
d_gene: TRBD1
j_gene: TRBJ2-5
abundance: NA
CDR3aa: CAISDPTGGEQYF
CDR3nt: TGTGCCATCAGTGACCCTACAGGGGGAGAGCAGTACTTC

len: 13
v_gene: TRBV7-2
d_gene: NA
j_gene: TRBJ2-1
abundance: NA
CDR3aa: CASSLDGYNEQFF
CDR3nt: TGTGCCAGCAGCTTAGATGGCTACAATGAGCAGTTCTTC

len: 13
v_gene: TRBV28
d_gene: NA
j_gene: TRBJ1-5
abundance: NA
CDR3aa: CASSRGLRQPQHF
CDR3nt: TGTGCCAGCAGTCGGGGGCTCCGTCAGCCCCAGCATTTT

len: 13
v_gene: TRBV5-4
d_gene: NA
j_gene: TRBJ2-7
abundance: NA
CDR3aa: CASSFRDNYEQYF
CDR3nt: TGTGCCAGCAGCTTCCGGGACAACTACGAGCAGTACTTC

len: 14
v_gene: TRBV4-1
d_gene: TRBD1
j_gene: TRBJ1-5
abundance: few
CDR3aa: CASSHPGQHQPQHF
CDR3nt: TGCGCCAGCAGCCACCCGGGACAGCATCAGCCCCAGCATTTT

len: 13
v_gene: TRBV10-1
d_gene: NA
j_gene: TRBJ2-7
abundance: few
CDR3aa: CASSETSLHEQYF
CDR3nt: TGCGCCAGCAGTGAGACTAGCCTACACGAGCAGTACTTC

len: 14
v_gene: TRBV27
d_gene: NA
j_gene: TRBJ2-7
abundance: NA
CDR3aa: CASSLFPDSYEQYF
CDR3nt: TGTGCCAGCAGTTTATTTCCGGATTCCTACGAGCAGTACTTC

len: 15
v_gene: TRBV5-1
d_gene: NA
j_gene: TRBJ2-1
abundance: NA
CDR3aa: CASSFGPGRIDEQFF
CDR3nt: TGCGCCAGCAGCTTCGGCCCGGGGCGAATTGATGAGCAGTTCTTC

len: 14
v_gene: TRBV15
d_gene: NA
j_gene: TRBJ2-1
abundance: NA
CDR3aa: CATTPAGLYNEQFF
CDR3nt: TGTGCCACCACCCCAGCGGGCCTATACAATGAGCAGTTCTTC

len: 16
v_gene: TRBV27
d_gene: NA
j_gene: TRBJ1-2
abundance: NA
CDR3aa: CASRIIWDGTNYGYTF
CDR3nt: TGTGCCAGCAGGATAATATGGGACGGAACTAACTATGGCTACACCTTC

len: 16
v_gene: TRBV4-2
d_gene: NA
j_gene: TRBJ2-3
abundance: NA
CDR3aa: CASSQIGAGDRDTQYF
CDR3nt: TGTGCCAGCAGCCAAATCGGCGCGGGCGATCGAGATACGCAGTATTTT

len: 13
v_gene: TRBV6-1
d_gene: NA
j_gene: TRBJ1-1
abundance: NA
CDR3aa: CASSPFMNTEAFF
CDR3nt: TGTGCCAGCAGCCCTTTTATGAACACTGAAGCTTTCTTT

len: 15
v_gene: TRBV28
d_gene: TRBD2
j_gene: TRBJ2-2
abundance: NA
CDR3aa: CASRSLAGNTGELFF
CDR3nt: TGTGCCAGCAGATCCCTAGCGGGGAACACCGGGGAGCTGTTTTTT

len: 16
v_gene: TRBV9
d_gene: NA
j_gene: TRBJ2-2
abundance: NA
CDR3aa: CASSVGWRSGAEELFF
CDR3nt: TGTGCCAGCAGCGTAGGGTGGAGGTCTGGGGCGGAGGAGCTGTTTTTT

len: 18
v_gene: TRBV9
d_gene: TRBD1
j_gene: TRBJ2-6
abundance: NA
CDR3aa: CASRGPGQTPSGANVLTF
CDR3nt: TGTGCCAGCAGAGGACCGGGACAGACTCCGTCGGGGGCCAACGTCCTGACTTTC

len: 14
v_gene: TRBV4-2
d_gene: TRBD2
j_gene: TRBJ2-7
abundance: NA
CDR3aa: CASSPGLLLYEQYF
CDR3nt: TGTGCCAGCAGCCCGGGACTACTACTATACGAGCAGTACTTC

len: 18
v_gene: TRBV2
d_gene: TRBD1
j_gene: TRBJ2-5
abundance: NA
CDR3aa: CASSEVGFGQGARETQYF
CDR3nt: TGTGCCAGCAGTGAAGTTGGTTTTGGACAGGGGGCTCGGGAGACCCAGTACTTC

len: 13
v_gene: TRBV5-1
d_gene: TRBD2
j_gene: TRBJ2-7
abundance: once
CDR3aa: CASSLFRGVEQYF
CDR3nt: TGCGCCAGCAGCTTGTTTCGGGGGGTCGAGCAGTACTTC

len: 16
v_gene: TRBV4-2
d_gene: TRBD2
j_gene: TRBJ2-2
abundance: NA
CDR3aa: CASSHSTGGPAGELFF
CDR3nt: TGTGCCAGCAGCCACTCTACGGGAGGGCCGGCCGGGGAGCTGTTTTTT

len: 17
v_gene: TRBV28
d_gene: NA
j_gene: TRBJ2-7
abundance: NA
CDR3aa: CASSLKGIGRATYEQYF
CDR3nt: TGTGCCAGCAGCTTAAAGGGGATCGGCAGGGCCACCTACGAGCAGTACTTC

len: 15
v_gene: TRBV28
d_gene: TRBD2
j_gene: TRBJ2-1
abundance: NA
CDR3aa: CASSWEPGLANEQFF
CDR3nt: TGTGCCAGCAGTTGGGAACCGGGACTAGCCAACGAGCAGTTCTTC

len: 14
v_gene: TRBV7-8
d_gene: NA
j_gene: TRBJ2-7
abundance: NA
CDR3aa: CASSLVGSSYEQYF
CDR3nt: TGTGCCAGCAGCTTAGTTGGCAGTTCCTACGAGCAGTACTTC

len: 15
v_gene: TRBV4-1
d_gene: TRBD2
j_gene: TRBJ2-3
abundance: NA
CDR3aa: CASSQVAGEADTQYF
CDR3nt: TGCGCCAGCAGCCAAGTTGCGGGAGAGGCAGATACGCAGTATTTT

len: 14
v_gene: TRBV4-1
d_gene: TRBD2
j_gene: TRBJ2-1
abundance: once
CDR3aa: CASSQGAGYNEQFF
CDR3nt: TGCGCCAGCAGCCAAGGAGCGGGGTACAATGAGCAGTTCTTC

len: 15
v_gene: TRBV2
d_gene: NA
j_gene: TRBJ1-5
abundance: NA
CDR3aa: CASSPSEYSNQPQHF
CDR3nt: TGTGCCAGCAGCCCTTCGGAGTATAGCAATCAGCCCCAGCATTTT

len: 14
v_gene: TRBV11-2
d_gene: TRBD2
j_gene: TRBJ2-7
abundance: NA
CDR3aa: CASSEGLGSYEQYF
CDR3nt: TGTGCCAGCAGCGAAGGACTAGGCTCCTACGAGCAGTACTTC

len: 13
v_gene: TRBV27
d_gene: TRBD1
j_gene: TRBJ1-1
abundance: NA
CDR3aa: CASSLRGLTEAFF
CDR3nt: TGTGCCAGCAGCCTAAGGGGGCTCACTGAAGCTTTCTTT

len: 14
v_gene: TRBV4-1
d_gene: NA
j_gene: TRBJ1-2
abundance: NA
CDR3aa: CASSQGGFDYGYTF
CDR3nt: TGCGCCAGCAGCCAAGGAGGGTTCGACTATGGCTACACCTTC

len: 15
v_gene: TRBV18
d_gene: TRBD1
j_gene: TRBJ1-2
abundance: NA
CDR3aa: CASSLDRDRIYGYTF
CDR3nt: TGTGCCAGCTCTCTGGACCGGGACAGGATCTATGGCTACACCTTC

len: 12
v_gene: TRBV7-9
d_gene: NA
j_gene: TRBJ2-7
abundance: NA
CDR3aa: CASSLGSYEQYF
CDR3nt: TGTGCCAGCAGCTTAGGAAGCTACGAGCAGTACTTC

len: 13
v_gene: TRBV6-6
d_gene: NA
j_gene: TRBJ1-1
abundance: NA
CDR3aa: CATSGLSNTEAFF
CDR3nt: TGTGCCACCTCGGGACTTTCTAACACTGAAGCTTTCTTT

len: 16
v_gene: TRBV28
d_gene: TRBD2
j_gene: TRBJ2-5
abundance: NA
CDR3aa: CASSSGTSGEGETQYF
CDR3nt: TGTGCCAGCAGTTCGGGGACTAGCGGGGAGGGTGAGACCCAGTACTTC

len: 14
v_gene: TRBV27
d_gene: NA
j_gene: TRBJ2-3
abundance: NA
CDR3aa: CASSFGGLADTQYF
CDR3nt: TGTGCCAGCAGTTTCGGCGGGTTGGCAGATACGCAGTATTTT

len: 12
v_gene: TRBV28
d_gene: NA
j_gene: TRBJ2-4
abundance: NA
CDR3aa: CASSTDLTIQYF
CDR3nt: TGTGCCAGCAGCACCGACTTAACCATTCAGTACTTC

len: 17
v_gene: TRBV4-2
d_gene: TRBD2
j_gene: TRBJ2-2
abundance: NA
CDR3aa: CASSQELAGGRTGELFF
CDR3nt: TGTGCCAGCAGCCAAGAGCTAGCGGGAGGGCGGACCGGGGAGCTGTTTTTT

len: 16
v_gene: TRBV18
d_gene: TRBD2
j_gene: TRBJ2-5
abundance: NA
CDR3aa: CASSLEAGGYGETQYF
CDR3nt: TGTGCCAGCTCACTGGAAGCGGGAGGGTACGGAGAGACCCAGTACTTC

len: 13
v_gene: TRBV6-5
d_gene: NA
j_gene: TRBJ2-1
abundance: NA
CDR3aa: CASHPSSYNEQFF
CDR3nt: TGTGCCAGTCATCCTAGCTCCTACAATGAGCAGTTCTTC

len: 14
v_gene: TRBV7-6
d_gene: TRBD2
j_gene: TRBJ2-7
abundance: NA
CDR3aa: CASSSPGTTYEQYF
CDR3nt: TGTGCCAGCAGCTCCCCAGGGACTACCTACGAGCAGTACTTC

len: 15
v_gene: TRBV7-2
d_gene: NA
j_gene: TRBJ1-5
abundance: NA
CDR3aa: CASSASLGGNQPQHF
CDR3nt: TGTGCCAGCAGCGCCTCTTTAGGAGGGAATCAGCCCCAGCATTTT

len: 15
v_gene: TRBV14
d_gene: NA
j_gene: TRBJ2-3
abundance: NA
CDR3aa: CASSQSVATTDTQYF
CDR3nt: TGTGCCAGCAGCCAGTCAGTGGCGACCACAGATACGCAGTATTTT

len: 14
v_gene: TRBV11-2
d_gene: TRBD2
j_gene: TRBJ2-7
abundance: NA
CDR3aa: CASSLGGRAYEQYF
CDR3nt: TGTGCCAGCAGCTTAGGCGGGAGGGCCTACGAGCAGTACTTC

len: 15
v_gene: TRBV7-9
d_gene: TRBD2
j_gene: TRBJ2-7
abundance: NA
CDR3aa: CASSGGTSGSYEQYF
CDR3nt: TGTGCCAGCAGCGGAGGGACTAGCGGCTCCTACGAGCAGTACTTC

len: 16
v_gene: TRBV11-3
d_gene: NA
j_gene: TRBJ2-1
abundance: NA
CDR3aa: CASSLTLGVGYNEQFF
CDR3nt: TGTGCCAGCAGCCTCACCCTAGGTGTCGGGTACAATGAGCAGTTCTTC

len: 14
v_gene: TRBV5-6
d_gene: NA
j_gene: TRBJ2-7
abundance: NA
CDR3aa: CASSSVDSSYEQYF
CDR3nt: TGTGCCAGCAGCTCCGTGGACAGCTCCTACGAGCAGTACTTC

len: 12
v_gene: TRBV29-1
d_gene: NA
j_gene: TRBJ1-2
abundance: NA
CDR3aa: CSVEAVYYGYTF
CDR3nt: TGCAGCGTTGAGGCCGTTTACTATGGCTACACCTTC

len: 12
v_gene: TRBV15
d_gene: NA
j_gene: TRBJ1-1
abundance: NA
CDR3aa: CATSGAGAEAFF
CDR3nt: TGTGCCACCAGCGGGGCAGGGGCTGAAGCTTTCTTT

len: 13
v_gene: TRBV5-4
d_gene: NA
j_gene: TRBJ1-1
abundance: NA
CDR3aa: CASTWGVNTEAFF
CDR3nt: TGTGCCAGCACCTGGGGCGTGAACACTGAAGCTTTCTTT

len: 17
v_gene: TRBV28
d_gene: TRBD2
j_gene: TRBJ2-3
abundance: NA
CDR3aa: CASSLWTSGSSGDTQYF
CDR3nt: TGTGCCAGCAGTTTGTGGACTAGCGGGAGCTCTGGAGATACGCAGTATTTT

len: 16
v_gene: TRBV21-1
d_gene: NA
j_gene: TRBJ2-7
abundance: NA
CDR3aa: CASSDKGRRSSYEQYF
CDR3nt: TGTGCCAGCAGCGATAAGGGCAGAAGGAGCTCCTACGAGCAGTACTTC

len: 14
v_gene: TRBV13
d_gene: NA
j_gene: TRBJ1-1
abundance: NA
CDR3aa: CASSQAGTNTEAFF
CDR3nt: TGTGCCAGCAGCCAGGCAGGAACGAACACTGAAGCTTTCTTT

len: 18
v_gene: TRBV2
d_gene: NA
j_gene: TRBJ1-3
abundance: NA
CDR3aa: CASSELGGRRVRGNTIYF
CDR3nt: TGTGCCAGCAGTGAATTGGGGGGACGGAGGGTGAGGGGAAACACCATATATTTT